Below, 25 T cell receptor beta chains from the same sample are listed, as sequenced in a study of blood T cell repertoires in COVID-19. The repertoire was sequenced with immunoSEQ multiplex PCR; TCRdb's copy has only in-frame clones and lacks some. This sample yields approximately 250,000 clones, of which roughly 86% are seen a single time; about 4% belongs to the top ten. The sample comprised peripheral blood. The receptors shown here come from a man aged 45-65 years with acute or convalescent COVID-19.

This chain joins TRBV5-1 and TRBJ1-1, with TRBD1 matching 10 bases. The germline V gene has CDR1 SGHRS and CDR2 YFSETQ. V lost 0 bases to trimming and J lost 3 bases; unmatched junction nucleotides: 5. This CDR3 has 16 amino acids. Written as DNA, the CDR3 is TGCGCCAGCAGCTTGGGGGGACAGGGGTATGACACTGAAGCTTTCTTT. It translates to CASSLGGQGYDTEAFF.

The CDR3 region is CASREQGTGNTIYF. For the CDR3, the DNA is TGTGCCAGCAGGGAACAGGGAACTGGAAACACCATATATTTT. The rearrangement links TRBV5-4 to TRBJ1-3, with a tentative D call TRBD1 (6 bases). With 5 bases removed from V and 2 bases from J, the gap between germline ends came to 11 bases. This CDR3 has 14 residues. Germline CDR1 is SGHNT and CDR2 is YYREEE (reference sequence).

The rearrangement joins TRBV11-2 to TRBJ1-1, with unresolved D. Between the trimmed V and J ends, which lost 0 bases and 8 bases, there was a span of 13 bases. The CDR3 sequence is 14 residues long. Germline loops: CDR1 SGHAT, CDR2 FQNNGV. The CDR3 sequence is CASSLDPVAREAFF. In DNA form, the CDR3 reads TGTGCCAGCAGCTTAGATCCCGTGGCCAGGGAAGCTTTCTTT.

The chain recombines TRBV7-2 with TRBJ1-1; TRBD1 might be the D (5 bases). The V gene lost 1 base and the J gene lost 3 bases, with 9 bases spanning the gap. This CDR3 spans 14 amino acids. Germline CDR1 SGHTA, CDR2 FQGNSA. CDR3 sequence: CASSLGGVYTEAFF. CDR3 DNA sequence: TGTGCCAGCAGCTTAGGGGGGGTTTACACTGAAGCTTTCTTT.

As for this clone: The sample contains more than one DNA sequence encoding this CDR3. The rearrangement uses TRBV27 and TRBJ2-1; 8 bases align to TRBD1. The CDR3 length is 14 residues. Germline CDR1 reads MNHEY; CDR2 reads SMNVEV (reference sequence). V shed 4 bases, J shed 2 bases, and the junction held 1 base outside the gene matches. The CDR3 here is CASSSGGPYNEQFF. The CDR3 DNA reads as TGTGCCAGCAGTTCAGGGGGCCCCTACAATGAGCAGTTCTTC.

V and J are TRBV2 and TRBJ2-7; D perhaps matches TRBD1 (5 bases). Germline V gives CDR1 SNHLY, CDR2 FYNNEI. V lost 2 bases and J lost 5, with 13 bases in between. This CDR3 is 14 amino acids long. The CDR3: CASSEQGLTDEQYF. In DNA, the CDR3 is TGTGCCAGCAGTGAACAGGGTCTTACGGACGAGCAGTACTTC.

The CDR3 bases are TGTGCCAGCAGTCCCAGGCAGACCTCTGGAAACACCATATATTTT. This sequence encodes CASSPRQTSGNTIYF. The chain carries TRBV27 and TRBJ1-3; D is unresolved. The CDR3 has 15 amino acids. Germline-derived CDR1 and CDR2 are MNHEY and SMNVEV (reference sequence). V lost 5 bases and J lost 0, with 11 bases in between.

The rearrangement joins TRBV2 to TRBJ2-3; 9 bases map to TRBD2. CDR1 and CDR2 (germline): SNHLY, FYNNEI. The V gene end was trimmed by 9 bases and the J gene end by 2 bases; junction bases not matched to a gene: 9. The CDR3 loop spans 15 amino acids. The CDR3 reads CAREVSGGPTDTQYF. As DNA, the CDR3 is TGTGCCAGGGAGGTCAGCGGGGGGCCCACAGATACGCAGTATTTT.

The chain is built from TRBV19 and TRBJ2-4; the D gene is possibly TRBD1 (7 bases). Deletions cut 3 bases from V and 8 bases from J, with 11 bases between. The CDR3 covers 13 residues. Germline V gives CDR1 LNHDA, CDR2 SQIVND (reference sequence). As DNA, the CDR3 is TGTGCCAGTAGTATTGACAGGGAGGACATTCAGTACTTC. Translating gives CASSIDREDIQYF.

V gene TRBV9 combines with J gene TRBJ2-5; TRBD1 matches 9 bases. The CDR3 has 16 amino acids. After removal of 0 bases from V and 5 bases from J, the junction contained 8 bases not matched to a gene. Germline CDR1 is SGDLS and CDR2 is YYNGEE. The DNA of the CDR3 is TGTGCCAGCAGCGTAGCTATGGGACAGGGATGGGAGACCCAGTACTTC. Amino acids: CASSVAMGQGWETQYF.

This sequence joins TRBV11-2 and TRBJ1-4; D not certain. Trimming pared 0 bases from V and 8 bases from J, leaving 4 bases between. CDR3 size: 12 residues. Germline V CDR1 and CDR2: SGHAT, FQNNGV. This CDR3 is CASSLDQEKLFF. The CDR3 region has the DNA TGTGCCAGCAGCTTAGATCAAGAAAAACTGTTTTTT.

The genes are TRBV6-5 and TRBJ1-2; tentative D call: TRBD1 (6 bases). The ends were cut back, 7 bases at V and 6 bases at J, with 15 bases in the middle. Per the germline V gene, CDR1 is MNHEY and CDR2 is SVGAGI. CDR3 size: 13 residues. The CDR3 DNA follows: TGTGCCAGCAACGATTGGACAGATCATGGCTACACCTTC. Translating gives CASNDWTDHGYTF.

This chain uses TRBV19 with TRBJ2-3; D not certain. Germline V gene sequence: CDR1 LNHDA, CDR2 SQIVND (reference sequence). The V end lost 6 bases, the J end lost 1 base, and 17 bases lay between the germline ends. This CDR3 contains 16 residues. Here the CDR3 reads CASSQEVRTRTDTQYF. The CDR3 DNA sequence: TGTGCCAGTAGCCAAGAGGTTAGAACTCGCACAGATACGCAGTATTTT.

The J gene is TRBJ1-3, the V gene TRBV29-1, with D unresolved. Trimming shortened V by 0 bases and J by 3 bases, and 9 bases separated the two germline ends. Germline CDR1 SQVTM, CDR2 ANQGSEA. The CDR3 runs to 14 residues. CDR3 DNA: TGCAGCGTTGAAGATTGGAGGAGTGGAAACACCATATATTTT. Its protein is CSVEDWRSGNTIYF.

CDR3 bases: TGTGCCAGCAGCCAAGATGCGAGATCCCGAGTGGGCTACACCTTC. This sequence encodes CASSQDARSRVGYTF. The chain links TRBV3-1 (or the pseudogene TRBV3-2) to TRBJ1-2, with unresolved D. This CDR3 spans 15 amino acids. The V gene's germline CDR1 is LGHDT and CDR2 YNNKEL (reference sequence). Trimming pared 0 bases from V and 8 bases from J, leaving 16 bases between.

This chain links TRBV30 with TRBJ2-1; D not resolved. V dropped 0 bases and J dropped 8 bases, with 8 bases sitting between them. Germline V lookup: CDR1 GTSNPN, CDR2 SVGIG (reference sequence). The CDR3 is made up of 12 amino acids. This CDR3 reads CAWSVLGHEQFF. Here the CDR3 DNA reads TGTGCCTGGAGTGTTTTGGGCCATGAGCAGTTCTTC.

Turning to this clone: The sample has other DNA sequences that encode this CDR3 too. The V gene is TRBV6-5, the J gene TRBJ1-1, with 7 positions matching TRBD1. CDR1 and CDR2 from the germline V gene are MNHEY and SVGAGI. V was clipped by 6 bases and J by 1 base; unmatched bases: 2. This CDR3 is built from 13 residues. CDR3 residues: CASRRTGNTEAFF. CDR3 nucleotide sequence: TGTGCCAGCAGACGGACAGGGAACACTGAAGCTTTCTTT.

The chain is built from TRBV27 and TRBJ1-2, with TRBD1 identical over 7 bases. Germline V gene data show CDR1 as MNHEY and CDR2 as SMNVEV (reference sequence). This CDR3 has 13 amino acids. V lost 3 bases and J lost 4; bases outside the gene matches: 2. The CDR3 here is CASSLTGPYGYTF. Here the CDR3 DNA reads TGTGCCAGCAGTTTGACAGGGCCCTATGGCTACACCTTC.

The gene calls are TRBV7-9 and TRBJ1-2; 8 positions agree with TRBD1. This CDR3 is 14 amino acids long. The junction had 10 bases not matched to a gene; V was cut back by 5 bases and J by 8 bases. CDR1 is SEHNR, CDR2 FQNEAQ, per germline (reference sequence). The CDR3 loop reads CASSLGQGLDGYTF. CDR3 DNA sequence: TGTGCCAGCAGCCTAGGACAGGGACTAGACGGCTACACCTTC. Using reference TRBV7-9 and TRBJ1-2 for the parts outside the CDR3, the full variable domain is DTGVSQNPRHKITKRGQNVTFRCDPISEHNRLYWYRQTLGQGPEFLTYFQNEAQLEKSRLLSDRFSAERPKGSFSTLEIQRTEQGDSAMYLCASSLGQGLDGYTFGSGTRLTVV.

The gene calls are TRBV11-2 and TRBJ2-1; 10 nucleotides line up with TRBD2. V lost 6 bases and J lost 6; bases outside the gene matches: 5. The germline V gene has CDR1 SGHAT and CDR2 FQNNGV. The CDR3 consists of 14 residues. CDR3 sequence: CASRVAGGGNEQFF. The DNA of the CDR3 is TGTGCCAGCAGAGTAGCGGGAGGAGGCAATGAGCAGTTCTTC.

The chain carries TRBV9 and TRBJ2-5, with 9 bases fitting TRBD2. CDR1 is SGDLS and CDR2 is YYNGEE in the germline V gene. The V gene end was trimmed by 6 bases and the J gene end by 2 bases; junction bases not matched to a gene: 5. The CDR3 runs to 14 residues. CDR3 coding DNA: TGTGCCAGCACACCGGGACTAGCTCAAGAGACCCAGTACTTC. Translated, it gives CASTPGLAQETQYF.

The CDR3: CASSQISGRTETQYF. DNA for the CDR3: TGCGCCAGCAGCCAGATCAGCGGGAGGACGGAGACCCAGTACTTC. The rearrangement uses TRBV4-1 and TRBJ2-5, with TRBD2 identical over 9 bases. Germline V gives CDR1 MGHRA, CDR2 YSYEKL. The CDR3 spans 15 residues. The junction had 7 bases not matched to a gene; V was cut back by 3 bases and J by 5 bases.

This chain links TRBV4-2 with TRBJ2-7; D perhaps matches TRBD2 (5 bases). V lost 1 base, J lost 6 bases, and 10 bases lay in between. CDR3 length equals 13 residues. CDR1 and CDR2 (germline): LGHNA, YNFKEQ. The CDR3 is CASSQVLGSEQYF. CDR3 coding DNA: TGTGCCAGCAGCCAAGTGTTAGGGAGCGAGCAGTACTTC.

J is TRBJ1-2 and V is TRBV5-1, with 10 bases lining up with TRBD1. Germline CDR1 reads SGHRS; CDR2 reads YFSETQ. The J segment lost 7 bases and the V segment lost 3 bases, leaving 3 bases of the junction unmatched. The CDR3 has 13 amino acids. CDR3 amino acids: CASSSTGGRGYTF. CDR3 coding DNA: TGCGCCAGCAGCTCGACAGGGGGCCGTGGCTACACCTTC.

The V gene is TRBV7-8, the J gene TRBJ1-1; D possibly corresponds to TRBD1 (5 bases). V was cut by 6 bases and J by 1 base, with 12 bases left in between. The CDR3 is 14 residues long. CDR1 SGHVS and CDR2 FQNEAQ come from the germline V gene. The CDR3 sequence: CASRDWGGNTEAFF. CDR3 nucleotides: TGTGCCAGCAGGGATTGGGGGGGGAACACTGAAGCTTTCTTT.